These T cell receptor beta chains were read from a single sample in a study of T cells in Graves' hyperthyroidism and ophthalmopathy. TCRdb recomputed calls from the multiplex PCR reads with MiXCR, one row per CDR3 protein. This table has around 490,000 distinct CDR3 sequences, just under 20% appearing once. The sequenced material came from blood. The receptors derive from a man in his forties with Graves' ophthalmopathy. The CDR3 runs from the conserved cysteine through the conserved F or W. A D gene is named only where the DNA matches it firmly. A row's size may be missing; if present it is once, few, many or a size class.

D gene,CDR3 length,J gene,V gene,clone size,CDR3 protein,CDR3 DNA
-,13,TRBJ1-2,TRBV30,many,CAWSRTDNYGYTF,TGTGCCTGGAGTCGAACCGATAACTATGGCTACACCTTC
-,15,TRBJ1-2,TRBV27,-,CASSSPSQGGYGYTF,TGTGCCAGCAGTTCACCCTCTCAGGGAGGATATGGCTACACCTTC
-,16,TRBJ2-1,TRBV7-9,-,CASSPGDMAGYNEQFF,TGTGCCAGCAGCCCCGGGGACATGGCGGGCTACAATGAGCAGTTCTTC
TRBD1,16,TRBJ2-7,TRBV15,-,CATSREAGTGGYEQYF,TGTGCCACCAGCAGAGAGGCCGGGACAGGGGGTTACGAGCAGTACTTC
TRBD1,13,TRBJ2-2,TRBV30,-,CAWSPTGAGELFF,TGTGCCTGGAGTCCCACAGGGGCCGGGGAGCTGTTTTTT
TRBD2,13,TRBJ2-7,TRBV29-1,few,CSAKSGTTYEQYF,TGCAGCGCCAAAAGCGGGACCACCTACGAGCAGTACTTC
-,13,TRBJ2-7,TRBV2,few,CASRETSSHEQYF,TGTGCCAGCAGAGAGACTAGTTCCCACGAGCAGTACTTC
-,14,TRBJ2-1,TRBV19,few,CATNRVGSYNEQFF,TGTGCCACCAACAGGGTTGGGAGCTACAATGAGCAGTTCTTC
-,14,TRBJ1-4,TRBV6-5,-,CASSYSTNGGKLFF,TGTGCCAGCAGTTACTCTACGAACGGAGGAAAACTGTTTTTT
TRBD2,14,TRBJ2-7,TRBV4-1,few,CASSPREGSYEQYF,TGCGCCAGCAGCCCGCGGGAGGGATCCTACGAGCAGTACTTC
-,13,TRBJ2-7,TRBV18,few,CASSPRVEYEQYF,TGTGCCAGCTCACCAAGGGTTGAGTACGAGCAGTACTTC
-,12,TRBJ1-5,TRBV12-3/TRBV12-4,-,CASSLGWGPQHF,TGTGCCAGCAGTTTAGGGTGGGGGCCCCAGCATTTT
TRBD2,18,TRBJ2-3,TRBV9,-,CANSHGTSGGTSTDTQYF,TGTGCCAACAGCCACGGGACTAGCGGGGGAACTAGCACAGATACGCAGTATTTT
TRBD2,16,TRBJ2-1,TRBV4-1,few,CASSPLPGLAWNEQFF,TGCGCCAGCAGCCCGCTCCCGGGACTAGCGTGGAATGAGCAGTTCTTC
-,13,TRBJ2-3,TRBV5-4,-,CASSSQVGDTQYF,TGTGCCAGCAGCTCCCAGGTGGGAGATACGCAGTATTTT
-,15,TRBJ1-1,TRBV30,many,CAWSVRRGTIVKAFF,TGTGCCTGGAGTGTAAGGAGGGGTACCATCGTCAAGGCTTTCTTT
TRBD1,18,TRBJ1-5,TRBV12-3/TRBV12-4,-,CASSLYSFSGQGRQPQHF,TGTGCCAGCAGTCTCTACAGTTTCTCGGGACAGGGACGTCAGCCCCAGCATTTT
-,14,TRBJ2-7,TRBV30,-,CAWRSQGGSYEQYF,TGTGCCTGGAGAAGCCAGGGAGGCTCCTACGAGCAGTACTTC
TRBD1,16,TRBJ2-7,TRBV19,-,CASSQGVGRKDYEQYF,TGTGCCAGTAGCCAGGGGGTGGGGAGAAAGGACTACGAGCAGTACTTC
-,13,TRBJ1-1,TRBV11-2,many,CASSLDGGTKAFF,TGTGCCAGCAGCTTAGATGGGGGCACTAAAGCTTTCTTT
-,13,TRBJ2-7,TRBV7-2,many,CASSLTAGWEQYF,TGTGCCAGCAGCTTAACCGCGGGTTGGGAGCAGTACTTC
TRBD2,17,TRBJ2-2,TRBV28,many,CASSPTPGLVQSGELFF,TGTGCCAGCAGCCCCACACCGGGACTAGTCCAATCCGGGGAGCTGTTTTTT
-,15,TRBJ2-7,TRBV27,-,CASSQGGGESYEQYF,TGTGCCAGCAGTCAGGGAGGCGGGGAATCCTACGAGCAGTACTTC
TRBD1,13,TRBJ1-2,TRBV6-1,few,CASSATGGDGYTF,TGTGCCAGCAGTGCTACAGGGGGCGATGGCTACACCTTC
-,15,TRBJ2-5,TRBV28,-,CASSLASAYQETQYF,TGTGCCAGCAGTTTGGCTAGCGCGTACCAAGAGACCCAGTACTTC
-,11,TRBJ1-3,TRBV29-1,-,CSVDRRDTIYF,TGCAGCGTTGATCGTAGGGACACCATATATTTT
TRBD2,15,TRBJ2-2,TRBV19,-,CASSILAGNTGELFF,TGTGCCAGTAGTATACTAGCGGGGAACACCGGGGAGCTGTTTTTT
TRBD2,15,TRBJ2-7,TRBV14,few,CASSKTSGSLYEQYF,TGTGCCAGCAGCAAGACTAGCGGGAGTCTATACGAGCAGTACTTC
TRBD2,15,TRBJ2-2,TRBV7-9,-,CASSLVPSGTGELFF,TGTGCCAGCAGCTTAGTTCCTAGCGGCACCGGGGAGCTGTTTTTT
TRBD1,16,TRBJ2-1,TRBV12-3/TRBV12-4,few,CASSLPLGTANNEQFF,TGTGCCAGCAGTCTGCCCCTAGGGACAGCCAACAATGAGCAGTTCTTC
TRBD2,18,TRBJ2-1,TRBV5-6,few,CASSLETLSGRAYNEQFF,TGTGCCAGCAGCTTGGAGACTCTCAGCGGGAGGGCCTACAATGAGCAGTTCTTC
-,16,TRBJ2-5,TRBV12-3/TRBV12-4,many,CASSLDGTGGVVTQYF,TGTGCCAGCAGTTTAGATGGTACGGGCGGGGTTGTAACCCAGTACTTC
TRBD1,20,TRBJ2-4,TRBV11-2,few,CASSLVTRDRGPLAKNIQYF,TGTGCCAGCAGCTTAGTAACGCGGGACAGGGGACCCTTAGCCAAAAACATTCAGTACTTC
-,12,TRBJ1-6,TRBV2,many,CASRKVDSPLHF,TGTGCCAGCAGAAAAGTCGATTCACCCCTCCACTTT
TRBD2,14,TRBJ2-1,TRBV5-1,few,CASSLAGGQNEQFF,TGCGCCAGCAGCTTAGCGGGGGGGCAAAATGAGCAGTTCTTC
-,13,TRBJ2-7,TRBV28,many,CASSLRVSYEQYF,TGTGCCAGCAGTCTGAGAGTTAGCTACGAGCAGTACTTC
-,14,TRBJ2-1,TRBV30,many,CACPMGGRLNEQFF,TGTGCCTGCCCGATGGGGGGGCGGCTCAATGAGCAGTTCTTC
-,13,TRBJ2-7,TRBV30,-,CAWSVLRGGEQYF,TGTGCCTGGAGTGTACTAAGAGGGGGAGAGCAGTACTTC
-,13,TRBJ1-1,TRBV5-1,many,CASSLEVNTEAFF,TGTGCCAGCAGCTTAGAAGTGAACACTGAAGCTTTCTTT
-,15,TRBJ2-7,TRBV12-3/TRBV12-4,many,CASSGTRAGYYEQYF,TGTGCCAGCAGTGGTACTAGAGCGGGTTACTACGAGCAGTACTTC
TRBD2,15,TRBJ2-3,TRBV2,many,CASSATSGYTDTQYF,TGTGCCAGCAGTGCTACTAGCGGATACACAGATACGCAGTATTTT
TRBD1,14,TRBJ2-7,TRBV6-1,few,CASSPRDRDHEQYF,TGTGCCAGCAGTCCTAGGGACAGGGACCACGAGCAGTACTTC
TRBD2,13,TRBJ2-7,TRBV2,many,CASTLAGVYEQYF,TGTGCCAGCACACTAGCGGGAGTCTACGAGCAGTACTTC
-,11,TRBJ1-1,TRBV2,many,CASSGRIEAFF,TGTGCCAGCAGCGGACGGATAGAAGCTTTCTTT
-,18,TRBJ2-1,TRBV15,many,CATSRGGWDLAAYNEQFF,TGTGCCACCAGCAGAGGGGGATGGGACCTCGCAGCCTACAATGAGCAGTTCTTC
-,11,TRBJ2-1,TRBV27,many,CASSDHNEQFF,TGTGCCAGCAGTGACCACAATGAGCAGTTCTTC
-,13,TRBJ2-1,TRBV19,-,CASSMVPGGEQFF,TGTGCCAGTAGTATGGTACCAGGTGGAGAGCAGTTCTTC
-,14,TRBJ2-7,TRBV7-9,-,CASSNPVKPYEQYF,TGTGCCAGCAGCAACCCAGTGAAACCCTACGAGCAGTACTTC
TRBD1,16,TRBJ1-4,TRBV18,-,CASSPAVGQGVSKLFF,TGTGCCAGCTCACCAGCAGTCGGACAGGGCGTTTCAAAACTGTTTTTT
TRBD1,14,TRBJ2-2,TRBV3-1,-,CASRDRDRAGELFF,TGTGCCAGCCGTGACAGGGACCGGGCCGGGGAGCTGTTTTTT
-,14,TRBJ1-5,TRBV6-1,-,CASSSTGLNQPQHF,TGTGCCAGCAGTTCGACGGGATTAAATCAGCCCCAGCATTTT
-,15,TRBJ2-1,TRBV11-2,many,CASSLDRADYNEQFF,TGTGCCAGCAGCTTAGATCGGGCAGATTACAATGAGCAGTTCTTC
-,15,TRBJ1-3,TRBV18,-,CASSPPLAAGNTIYF,TGTGCCAGCTCACCACCGTTAGCTGCTGGAAACACCATATATTTT
-,12,TRBJ2-2,TRBV11-2,many,CASSPPVGELFF,TGTGCCAGCAGCCCTCCGGTCGGGGAGCTGTTTTTT
TRBD1,15,TRBJ2-7,TRBV29-1,few,CSALPKTGSSYEQYF,TGCAGCGCCTTACCTAAGACAGGGAGCTCCTACGAGCAGTACTTC
TRBD1,16,TRBJ2-6,TRBV9,many,CASSPRGTASFNVLTF,TGTGCCAGCAGCCCTCGTGGGACAGCCAGTTTCAACGTCCTGACTTTC
-,14,TRBJ1-1,TRBV5-1,few,CASSSGNVNTEAFF,TGCGCCAGCAGCTCGGGGAACGTGAACACTGAAGCTTTCTTT
-,14,TRBJ1-5,TRBV4-1,few,CASSQEGVGQPQHF,TGCGCCAGCAGCCAAGAGGGGGTGGGTCAGCCCCAGCATTTT